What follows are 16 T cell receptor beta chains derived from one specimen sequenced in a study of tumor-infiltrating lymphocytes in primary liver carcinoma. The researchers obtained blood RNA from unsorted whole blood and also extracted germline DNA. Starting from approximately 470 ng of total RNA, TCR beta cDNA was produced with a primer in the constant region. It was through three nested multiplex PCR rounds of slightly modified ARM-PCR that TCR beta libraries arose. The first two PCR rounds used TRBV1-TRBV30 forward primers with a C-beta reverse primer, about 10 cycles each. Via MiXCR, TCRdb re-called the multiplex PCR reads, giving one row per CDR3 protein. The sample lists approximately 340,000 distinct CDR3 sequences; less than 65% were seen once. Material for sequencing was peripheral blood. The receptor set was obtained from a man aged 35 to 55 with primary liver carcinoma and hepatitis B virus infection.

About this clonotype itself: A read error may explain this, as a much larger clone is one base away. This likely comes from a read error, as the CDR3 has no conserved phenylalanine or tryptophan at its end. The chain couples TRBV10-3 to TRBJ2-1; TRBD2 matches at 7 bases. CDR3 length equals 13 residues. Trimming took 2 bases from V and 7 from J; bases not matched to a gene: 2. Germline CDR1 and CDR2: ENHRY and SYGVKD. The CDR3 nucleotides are TGTGCCATCAGTGAGGGCGGGAGTAATGAGCAGTTCTCC. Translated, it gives CAISEGGSNEQFS.

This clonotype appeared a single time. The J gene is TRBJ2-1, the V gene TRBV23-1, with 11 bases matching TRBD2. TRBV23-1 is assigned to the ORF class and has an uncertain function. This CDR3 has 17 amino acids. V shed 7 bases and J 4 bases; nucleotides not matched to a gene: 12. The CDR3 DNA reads TGCGCCAGCATCCCGGGACTAGCGGAGGGAACTTACAATGAGCAGTTCTTC. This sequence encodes CASIPGLAEGTYNEQFF.

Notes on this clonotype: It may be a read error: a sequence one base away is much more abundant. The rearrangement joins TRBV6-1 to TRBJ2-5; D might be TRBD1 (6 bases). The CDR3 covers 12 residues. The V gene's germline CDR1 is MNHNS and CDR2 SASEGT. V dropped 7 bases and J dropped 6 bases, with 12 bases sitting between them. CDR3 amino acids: CASIGGQKTQYF. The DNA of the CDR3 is TGTGCCAGCATTGGGGGCCAGAAGACCCAGTACTTC.

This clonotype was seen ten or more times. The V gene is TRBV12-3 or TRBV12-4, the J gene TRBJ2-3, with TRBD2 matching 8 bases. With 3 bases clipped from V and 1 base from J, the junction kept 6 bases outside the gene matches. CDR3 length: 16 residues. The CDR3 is CASSFVGAGGTDTQYF. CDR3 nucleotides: TGTGCCAGCAGTTTCGTCGGAGCGGGAGGCACAGATACGCAGTATTTT.

As DNA, the CDR3 is TGCGCCAGCAGCATCGGGACCGGATATATTGAAAAACTGTTTTTT. It encodes CASSIGTGYIEKLFF. The V call is TRBV5-1, the J call TRBJ1-4, with D tentatively TRBD1 (5 bases). Trimming removed 4 bases at V and 7 bases at J, with 17 bases between. This CDR3 contains 15 residues. CDR1 is SGHRS and CDR2 is YFSETQ in the germline V gene.

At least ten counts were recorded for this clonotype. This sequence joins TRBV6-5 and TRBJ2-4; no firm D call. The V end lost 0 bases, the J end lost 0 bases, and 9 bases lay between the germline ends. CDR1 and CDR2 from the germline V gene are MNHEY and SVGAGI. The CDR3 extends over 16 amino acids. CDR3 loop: CASSYSGGIAKNIQYF. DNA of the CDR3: TGTGCCAGCAGTTACTCGGGCGGAATAGCCAAAAACATTCAGTACTTC.

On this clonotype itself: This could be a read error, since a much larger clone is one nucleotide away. The CDR3 sequence: CAISELAVSSYNEQFF. As DNA, the CDR3 is TGTGCCATCAGTGAGTTAGCAGTGAGCTCCTACAATGAGCAGTTCTTC. The gene calls are TRBV10-3 and TRBJ2-1; D gene unclear. The CDR3 is made up of 16 amino acids. V lost 1 base, J lost 0 bases, and 10 bases lay in between. The germline V gene has CDR1 ENHRY and CDR2 SYGVKD.

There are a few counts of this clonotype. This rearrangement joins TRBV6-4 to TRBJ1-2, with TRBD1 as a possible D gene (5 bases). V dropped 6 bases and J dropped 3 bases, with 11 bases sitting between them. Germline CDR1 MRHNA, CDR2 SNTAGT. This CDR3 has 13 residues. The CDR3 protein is CASREGTDYGYTF. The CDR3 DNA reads TGTGCCAGCAGGGAGGGGACCGACTATGGCTACACCTTC.

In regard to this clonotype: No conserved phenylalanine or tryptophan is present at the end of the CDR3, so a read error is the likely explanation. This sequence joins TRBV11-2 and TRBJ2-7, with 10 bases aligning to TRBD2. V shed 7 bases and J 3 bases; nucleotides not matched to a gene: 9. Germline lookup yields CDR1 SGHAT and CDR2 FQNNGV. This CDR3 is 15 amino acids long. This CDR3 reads CASNLALAGIYEQYL. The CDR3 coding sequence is TGTGCCAGCAACTTGGCACTAGCGGGAATCTACGAGCAGTACCTC.

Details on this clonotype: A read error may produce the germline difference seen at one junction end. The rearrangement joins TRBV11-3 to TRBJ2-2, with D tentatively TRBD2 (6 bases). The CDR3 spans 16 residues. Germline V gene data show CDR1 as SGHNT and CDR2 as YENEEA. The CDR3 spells CVSSPRSSGLTGELFF. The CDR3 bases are TGTGTCAGCAGCCCTCGGAGTAGCGGACTCACCGGGGAGCTGTTTTTT.

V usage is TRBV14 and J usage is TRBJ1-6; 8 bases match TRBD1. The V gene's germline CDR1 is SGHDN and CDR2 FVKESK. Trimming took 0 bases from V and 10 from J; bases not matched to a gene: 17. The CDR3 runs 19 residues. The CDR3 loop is CASSQDVTYRGKIGSPLHF. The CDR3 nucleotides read TGTGCCAGCAGCCAAGACGTCACGTACAGGGGGAAGATTGGGTCACCCCTCCACTTT.

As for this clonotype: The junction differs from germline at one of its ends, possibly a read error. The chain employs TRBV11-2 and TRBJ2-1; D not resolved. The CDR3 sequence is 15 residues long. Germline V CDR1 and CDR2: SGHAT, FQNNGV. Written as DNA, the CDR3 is TGTGCAAGCAGCTTAGATCTCATAATTTACAATGAGAAGTTCTTC. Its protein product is CASSLDLIIYNEKFF.

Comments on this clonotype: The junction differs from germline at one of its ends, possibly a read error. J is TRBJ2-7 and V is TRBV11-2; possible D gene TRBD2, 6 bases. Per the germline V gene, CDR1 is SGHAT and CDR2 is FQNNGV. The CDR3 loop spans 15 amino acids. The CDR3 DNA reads TGTGCCAGCAGCCGCCTGGTAGCGGAGACCTATGAGCAGCACTTC. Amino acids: CASSRLVAETYEQHF.

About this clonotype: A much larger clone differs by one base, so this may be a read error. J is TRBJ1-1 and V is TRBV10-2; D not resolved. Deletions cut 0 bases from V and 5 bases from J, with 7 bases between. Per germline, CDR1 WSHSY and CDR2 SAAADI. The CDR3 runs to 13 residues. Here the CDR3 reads CASSESSDTEAFF. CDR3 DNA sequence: TGCGCCAGCAGTGAGTCGAGTGATACTGAAGCTTTCTTT.

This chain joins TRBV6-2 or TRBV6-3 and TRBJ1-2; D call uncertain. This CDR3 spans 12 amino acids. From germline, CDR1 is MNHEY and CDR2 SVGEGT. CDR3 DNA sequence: TGTGCAGGCAGCCAAGATTACTATGGCTACACCTTC. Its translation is CAGSQDYYGYTF.

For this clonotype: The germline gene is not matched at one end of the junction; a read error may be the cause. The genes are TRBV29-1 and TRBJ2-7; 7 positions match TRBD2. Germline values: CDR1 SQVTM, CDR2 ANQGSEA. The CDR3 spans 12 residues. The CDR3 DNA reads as TGCAGCGTTGTTGCGGGAGAATCCGAGAAGTACTTC. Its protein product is CSVVAGESEKYF.